The 12 T cell receptor beta chains below come from one sample, sequenced in a study of vaccination effects on CD4 cells after COVID-19. Their antigen targets remain unknown. Assay: immunoSEQ multiplex PCR; the TCRdb copy retains only in-frame clones and omits some. The sample has around 60,000 clones, 65% to 85% seen once. Viral peptide pools were used in the ViraFEST assay to expand antigen-specific CD4+ T cells, and sequencing came afterward. Following culture for roughly 10 days, CD4+ T cells were isolated. Nucleocapsid antibodies stayed negative before and after vaccination, showing no earlier SARS-CoV-2 infection. The material was CD4+ T cells from PBMCs cultured with HCoV-NL63 spike peptides, obtained before COVID-19 vaccination. The receptors were sampled from a human donor who received a COVID-19 vaccine.

This clone occurred once. This chain joins TRBV5-1 and TRBJ2-3, with TRBD2 as a possible D gene (6 bases). This CDR3 is built from 14 residues. V was pared by 2 bases and J by 4 bases, with 11 bases between. Germline-derived CDR1 and CDR2 are SGHRS and YFSETQ. The CDR3 sequence: CASSFGGVADTQYF. The CDR3 DNA sequence: TGCGCCAGCAGCTTTGGAGGGGTGGCAGATACGCAGTATTTT.

The V call is TRBV6-5, the J call TRBJ1-5; possibly TRBD1 for D (6 bases). Trimming stripped 7 bases from V and 7 bases from J, with 14 bases between. The germline V gene has CDR1 MNHEY and CDR2 SVGAGI. The CDR3 covers 13 residues. The CDR3: CASKAQGRQPQHF. The CDR3 nucleotides read TGTGCCAGCAAGGCGCAGGGGAGGCAGCCCCAGCATTTT.

This clone was recorded once. The rearrangement uses TRBV9 and TRBJ1-1; D is unresolved. CDR1 is SGDLS and CDR2 is YYNGEE in the germline V gene. V was clipped by 4 bases and J by 1 base, with 20 bases between them. The CDR3 is 17 residues long. The CDR3 bases are TGTGCCAGCAGCCTAACCGCCCGGACGGCGTCGAACACTGAAGCTTTCTTT. It encodes CASSLTARTASNTEAFF.

This clone turned up a few times. The V and J genes are TRBV5-1 and TRBJ2-1, with D possibly being TRBD2 (6 bases). This CDR3 is built from 15 residues. The germline V gene has CDR1 SGHRS and CDR2 YFSETQ. V gave up 0 bases and J gave up 2 bases, with 9 bases separating them. CDR3 nucleotides: TGCGCCAGCAGCTTGGCGGGGGATACCTACAATGAGCAGTTCTTC. This gives the protein CASSLAGDTYNEQFF.

This sequence joins TRBV7-2 and TRBJ1-2; TRBD1 might be the D (5 bases). This CDR3 region has 15 residues. The germline V gene has CDR1 SGHTA and CDR2 FQGNSA. V lost 3 bases and J lost 3, with 14 bases in between. CDR3 amino acids: CASSLTLTADYGYTF. CDR3 nucleotides: TGTGCCAGCAGCTTGACACTGACAGCCGACTATGGCTACACCTTC.

V and J are TRBV6-5 and TRBJ1-6; possible D gene TRBD1, 6 bases. V was trimmed by 5 bases and J by 10 bases, leaving 18 bases between them. CDR3 length: 15 residues. Germline lookup yields CDR1 MNHEY and CDR2 SVGAGI. CDR3 coding DNA: TGTGCCAGCAGTCCCTACAGGGAAGAGTCCTCACCCCTCCACTTT. It specifies CASSPYREESSPLHF.

V usage is TRBV30 and J usage is TRBJ2-2; 12 bases agree with TRBD1. The length of the CDR3 is 13 residues. J lost 6 bases, V lost 8 bases, and 4 bases had no gene match. Germline loops: CDR1 GTSNPN, CDR2 SVGIG (reference sequence). The CDR3 region is CAGDRGLAGELFF. DNA of the CDR3: TGTGCCGGGGACAGGGGGCTCGCCGGGGAGCTGTTTTTT.

The V gene is TRBV10-2, the J gene TRBJ1-1; 9 bases agree with TRBD1. Trimming took 0 bases from V and 5 from J; bases not matched to a gene: 1. This CDR3 comprises 14 residues. Germline CDR1 and CDR2: WSHSY and SAAADI. CDR3 coding DNA: TGCGCCAGCAGTGAGTCGACAGGGGGGACTGAAGCTTTCTTT. Protein: CASSESTGGTEAFF.

Worth noting for this clone: At the DNA level, this CDR3 is encoded by other sequences in the same sample as well. The rearrangement links TRBV5-1 to TRBJ2-5, with D perhaps TRBD2 (5 bases). V was cut by 0 bases and J by 5 bases, with 8 bases left in between. The CDR3 length is 13 residues. Germline lookup yields CDR1 SGHRS and CDR2 YFSETQ. In DNA form, the CDR3 reads TGCGCCAGCAGCTTGGTGGGCGGGGAGACCCAGTACTTC. This translates into CASSLVGGETQYF.

The rearrangement joins TRBV19 to TRBJ1-5; D might be TRBD1 (6 bases). The CDR3 contains 14 residues. The germline V and J ends were trimmed by 0 bases and 9 bases, with 12 bases remaining between them. Per the germline V gene, CDR1 is LNHDA and CDR2 is SQIVND (reference sequence). The CDR3 loop is CASSIESRGLPQHF. The CDR3 nucleotides are TGTGCCAGTAGTATAGAGTCCAGGGGTCTGCCCCAGCATTTT.

The genes are TRBV24-1 and TRBJ1-1; D remains unclear. The V gene's germline CDR1 is KGHDR and CDR2 SFDVKD. The CDR3 is made up of 13 amino acids. Deletions cut 10 bases from V and 0 bases from J, with 11 bases between. CDR3: CATRTDLNTEAFF. CDR3 DNA sequence: TGTGCCACTAGGACCGATTTGAACACTGAAGCTTTCTTT.

J is TRBJ2-1 and V is TRBV18; TRBD2 agrees at 10 bases. Per the germline V gene, CDR1 is KGHSH and CDR2 is LQKENI. Trimming at V came to 3 bases and at J to 9 bases, leaving 11 bases not matched to a gene. There are 16 residues in the CDR3. The CDR3 sequence: CASSPRASGGDGEQFF. The DNA of the CDR3 is TGTGCCAGCTCACCCCGGGCTAGCGGGGGTGATGGTGAGCAGTTCTTC.